Listed here is a single T cell receptor beta chain. Its target is unknown. The data belong to a study of T-cell memory formation after mild COVID-19. Study overall: In these data, TCR clusters were largely donor specific. The study, taken as a whole, reports: Memory sampled before infection contained some responding clones, suggesting cross-reactive memory joined. Contracting CD4+ clones were located mainly in CM and EM, and CD8+ clones in EMRA.

TCRdb fed the 5' RACE reads into MiXCR, producing one record per CDR3 protein. The sample consists of under 250,000 distinct CDR3 sequences, over 9.5% of them appearing once. This CDR3 region has 15 residues. The V end lost 0 bases, the J end lost 5 bases, and 16 bases lay between the germline ends. In germline, CDR1 is DFQATT, CDR2 SNEGSKA (reference sequence). The sequenced material came from PBMCs or a T cell subset sorted from them (not recorded which). The chain is built from TRBV20-1 and TRBJ2-5; D is perhaps TRBD1 or TRBD2 (5 bases each). This sequence was found in a man between 18 and 29 years old who had mild COVID-19 (a few samples of this study predate the infection). Cell type and time point are not known. In nucleotides, the CDR3 is TGCAGTGCTAGAGATCTTCGGGGCCCCGGGGAGACCCAGTACTTC. Residues: CSARDLRGPGETQYF.